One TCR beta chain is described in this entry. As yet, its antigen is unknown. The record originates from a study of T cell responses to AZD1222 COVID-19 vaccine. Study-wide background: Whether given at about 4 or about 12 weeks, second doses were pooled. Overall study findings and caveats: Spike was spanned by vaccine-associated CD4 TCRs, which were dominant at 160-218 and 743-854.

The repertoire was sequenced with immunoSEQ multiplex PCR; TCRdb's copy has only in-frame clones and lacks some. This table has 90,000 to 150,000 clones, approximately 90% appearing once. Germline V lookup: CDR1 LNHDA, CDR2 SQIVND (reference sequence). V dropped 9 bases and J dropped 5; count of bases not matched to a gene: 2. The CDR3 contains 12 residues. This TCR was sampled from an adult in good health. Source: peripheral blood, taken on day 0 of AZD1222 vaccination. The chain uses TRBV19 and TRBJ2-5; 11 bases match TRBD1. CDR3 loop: CASRTGGETQYF. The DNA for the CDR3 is TGTGCCAGCAGGACAGGGGGCGAGACCCAGTACTTC.